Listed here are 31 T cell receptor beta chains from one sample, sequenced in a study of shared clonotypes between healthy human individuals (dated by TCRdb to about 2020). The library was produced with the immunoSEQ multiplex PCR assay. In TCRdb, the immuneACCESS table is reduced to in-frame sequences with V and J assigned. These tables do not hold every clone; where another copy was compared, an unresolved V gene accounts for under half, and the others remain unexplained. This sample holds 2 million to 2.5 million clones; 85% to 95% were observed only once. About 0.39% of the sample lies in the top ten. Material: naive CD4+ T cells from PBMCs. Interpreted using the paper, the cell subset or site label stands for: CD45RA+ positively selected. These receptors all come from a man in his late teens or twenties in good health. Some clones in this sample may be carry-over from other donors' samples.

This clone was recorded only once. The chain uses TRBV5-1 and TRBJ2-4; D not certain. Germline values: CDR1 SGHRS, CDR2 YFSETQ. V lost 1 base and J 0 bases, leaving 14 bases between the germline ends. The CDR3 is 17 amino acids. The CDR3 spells CASSLLVSGVAKNIQYF. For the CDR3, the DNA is TGCGCCAGCAGCTTGTTGGTGTCAGGAGTAGCCAAAAACATTCAGTACTTC.

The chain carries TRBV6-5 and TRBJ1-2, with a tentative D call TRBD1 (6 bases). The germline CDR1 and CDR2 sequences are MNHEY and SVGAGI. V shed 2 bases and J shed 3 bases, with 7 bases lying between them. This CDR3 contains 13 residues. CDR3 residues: CASSYPGDYGYTF. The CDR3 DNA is TGTGCCAGCAGTTACCCAGGGGACTATGGCTACACCTTC.

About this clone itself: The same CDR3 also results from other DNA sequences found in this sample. The CDR3 region has the DNA TGTGCCAGCAGCCGGACTAGCGGATTACAAGAGACCCAGTACTTC. It encodes CASSRTSGLQETQYF. This chain joins TRBV7-2 and TRBJ2-5, with 10 bases fitting TRBD2. The CDR3 is made up of 15 amino acids. V shed 5 bases and J 2 bases; nucleotides not matched to a gene: 5. Germline V lookup: CDR1 SGHTA, CDR2 FQGNSA.

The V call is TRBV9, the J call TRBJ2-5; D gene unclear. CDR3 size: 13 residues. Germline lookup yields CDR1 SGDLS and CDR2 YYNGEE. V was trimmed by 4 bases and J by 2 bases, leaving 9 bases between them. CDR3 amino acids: CASSPTRQETQYF. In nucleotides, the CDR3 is TGTGCCAGCAGCCCGACCCGACAAGAGACCCAGTACTTC. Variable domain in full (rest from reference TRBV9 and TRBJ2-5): DSGVTQTPKHLITATGQRVTLRCSPRSGDLSVYWYQQSLDQGLQFLIQYYNGEERAKGNILERFSAQQFPDLHSELNLSSLELGDSALYFCASSPTRQETQYFGPGTRLLVL.

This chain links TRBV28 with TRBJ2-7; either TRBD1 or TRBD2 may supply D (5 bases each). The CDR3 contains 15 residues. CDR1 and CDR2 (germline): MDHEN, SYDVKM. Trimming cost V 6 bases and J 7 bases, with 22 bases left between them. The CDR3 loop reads CASRPPGTHIGEQYF. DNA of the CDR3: TGTGCCAGCAGGCCCCCCGGGACCCACATTGGGGAGCAGTACTTC.

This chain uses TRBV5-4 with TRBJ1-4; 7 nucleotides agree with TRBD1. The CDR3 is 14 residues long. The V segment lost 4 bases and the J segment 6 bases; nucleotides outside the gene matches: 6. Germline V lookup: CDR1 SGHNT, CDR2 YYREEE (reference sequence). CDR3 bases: TGTGCCAGCAGCGGAAACAGGGGAGATGAAAAACTGTTTTTT. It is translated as CASSGNRGDEKLFF.

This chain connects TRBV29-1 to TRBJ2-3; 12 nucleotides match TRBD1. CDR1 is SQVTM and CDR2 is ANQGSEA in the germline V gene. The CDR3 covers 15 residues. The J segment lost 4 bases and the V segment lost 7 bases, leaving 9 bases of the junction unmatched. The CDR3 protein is CSAQFGTGGADTQYF. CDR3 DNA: TGCAGCGCCCAGTTCGGGACAGGGGGCGCAGATACGCAGTATTTT.

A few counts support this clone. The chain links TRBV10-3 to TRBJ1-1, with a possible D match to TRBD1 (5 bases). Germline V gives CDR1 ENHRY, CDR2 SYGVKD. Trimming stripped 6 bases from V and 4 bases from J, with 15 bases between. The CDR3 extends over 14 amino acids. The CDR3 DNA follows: TGTGCCATCAGCCGGGACCCGAGAGGCACTGAAGCTTTCTTT. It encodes CAISRDPRGTEAFF.

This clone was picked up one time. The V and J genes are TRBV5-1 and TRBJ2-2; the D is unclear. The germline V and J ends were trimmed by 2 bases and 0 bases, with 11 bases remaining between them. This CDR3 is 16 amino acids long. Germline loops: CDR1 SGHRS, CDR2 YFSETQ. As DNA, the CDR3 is TGCGCCAGCAGCTTCCTCCAGGAATCGAACACCGGGGAGCTGTTTTTT. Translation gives CASSFLQESNTGELFF.

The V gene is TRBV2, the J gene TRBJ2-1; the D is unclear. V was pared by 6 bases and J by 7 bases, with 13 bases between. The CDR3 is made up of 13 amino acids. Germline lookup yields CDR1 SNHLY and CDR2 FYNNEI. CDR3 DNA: TGTGCCAGCAGACCGCATCCCATTAATGAGCAGTTCTTC. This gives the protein CASRPHPINEQFF.

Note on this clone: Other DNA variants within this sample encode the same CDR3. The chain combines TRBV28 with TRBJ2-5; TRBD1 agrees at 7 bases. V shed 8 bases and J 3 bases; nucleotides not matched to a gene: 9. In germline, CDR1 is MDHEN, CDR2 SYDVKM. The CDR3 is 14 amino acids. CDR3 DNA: TGTGCCAGCGGGTCCGGGACAGCCAAAGAGACCCAGTACTTC. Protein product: CASGSGTAKETQYF. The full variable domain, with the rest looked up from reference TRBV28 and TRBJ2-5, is DVKVTQSSRYLVKRTGEKVFLECVQDMDHENMFWYRQDPGLGLRLIYFSYDVKMKEKGDIPEGYSVSREKKERFSLILESASTNQTSMYLCASGSGTAKETQYFGPGTRLLVL.

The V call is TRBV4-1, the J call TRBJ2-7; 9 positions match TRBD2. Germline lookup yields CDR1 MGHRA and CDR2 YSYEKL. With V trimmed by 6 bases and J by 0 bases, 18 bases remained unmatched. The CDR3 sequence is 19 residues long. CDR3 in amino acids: CASRPRTSPSGTLSYEQYF. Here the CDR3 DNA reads TGCGCCAGCAGGCCAAGAACGTCGCCTAGCGGGACGCTCTCCTACGAGCAGTACTTC.

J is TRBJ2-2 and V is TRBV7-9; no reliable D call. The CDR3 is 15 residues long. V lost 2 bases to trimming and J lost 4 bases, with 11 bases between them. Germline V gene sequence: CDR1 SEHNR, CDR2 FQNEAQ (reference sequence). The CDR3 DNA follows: TGTGCCAGCAGCTTACCTAGGGCCGGCACCGGGGAGCTGTTTTTT. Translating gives CASSLPRAGTGELFF.

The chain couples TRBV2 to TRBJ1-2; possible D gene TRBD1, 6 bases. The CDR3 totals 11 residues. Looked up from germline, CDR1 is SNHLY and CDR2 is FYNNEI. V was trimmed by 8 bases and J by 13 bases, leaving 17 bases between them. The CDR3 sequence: CASSEGHSGTF. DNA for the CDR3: TGTGCCAGCTCTGAGGGACACTCAGGCACCTTC.

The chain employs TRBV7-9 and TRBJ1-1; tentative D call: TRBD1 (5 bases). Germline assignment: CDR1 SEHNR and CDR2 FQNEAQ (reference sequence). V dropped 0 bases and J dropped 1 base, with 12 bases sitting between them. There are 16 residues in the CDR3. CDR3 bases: TGTGCCAGCAGCTTAGCTTTGGGCAGGGCGAACACTGAAGCTTTCTTT. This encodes CASSLALGRANTEAFF.

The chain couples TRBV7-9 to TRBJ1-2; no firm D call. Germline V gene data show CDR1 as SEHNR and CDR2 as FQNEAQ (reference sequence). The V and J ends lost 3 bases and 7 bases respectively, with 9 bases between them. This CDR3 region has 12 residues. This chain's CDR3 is CASSFLTGGYTF. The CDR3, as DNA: TGTGCCAGCAGCTTTTTAACCGGTGGCTACACCTTC. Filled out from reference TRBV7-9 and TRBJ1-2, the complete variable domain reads DTGVSQNPRHKITKRGQNVTFRCDPISEHNRLYWYRQTLGQGPEFLTYFQNEAQLEKSRLLSDRFSAERPKGSFSTLEIQRTEQGDSAMYLCASSFLTGGYTFGSGTRLTVV.

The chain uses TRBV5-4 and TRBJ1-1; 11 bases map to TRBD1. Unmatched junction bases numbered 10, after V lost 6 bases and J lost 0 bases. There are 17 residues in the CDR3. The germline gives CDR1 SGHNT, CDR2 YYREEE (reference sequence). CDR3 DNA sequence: TGTGCCAGCACCCCGGGGACAGGGGGGAACCTGAACACTGAAGCTTTCTTT. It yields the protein CASTPGTGGNLNTEAFF.

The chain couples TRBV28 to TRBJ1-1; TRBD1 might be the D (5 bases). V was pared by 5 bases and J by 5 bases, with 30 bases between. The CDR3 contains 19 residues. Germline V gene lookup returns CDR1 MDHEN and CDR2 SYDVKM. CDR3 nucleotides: TGTGCCAGCAGTCCCCACTTCAATTTAGGGCGGGGGGTTGGTACTGAAGCTTTCTTT. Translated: CASSPHFNLGRGVGTEAFF. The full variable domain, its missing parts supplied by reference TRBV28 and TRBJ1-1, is DVKVTQSSRYLVKRTGEKVFLECVQDMDHENMFWYRQDPGLGLRLIYFSYDVKMKEKGDIPEGYSVSREKKERFSLILESASTNQTSMYLCASSPHFNLGRGVGTEAFFGQGTRLTVV.

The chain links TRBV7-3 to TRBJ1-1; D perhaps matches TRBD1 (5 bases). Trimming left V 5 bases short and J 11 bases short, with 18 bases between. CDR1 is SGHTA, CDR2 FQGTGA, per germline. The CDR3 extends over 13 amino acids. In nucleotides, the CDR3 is TGTGCCAGCAGCCCAAGGGGTCGGGAAGCGGCTTTCTTT. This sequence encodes CASSPRGREAAFF. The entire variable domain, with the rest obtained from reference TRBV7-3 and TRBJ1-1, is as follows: GAGVSQTPSNKVTEKGKYVELRCDPISGHTALYWYRQSLGQGPEFLIYFQGTGAADDSGLPNDRFFAVRPEGSVSTLKIQRTERGDSAVYLCASSPRGREAAFFGQGTRLTVV.

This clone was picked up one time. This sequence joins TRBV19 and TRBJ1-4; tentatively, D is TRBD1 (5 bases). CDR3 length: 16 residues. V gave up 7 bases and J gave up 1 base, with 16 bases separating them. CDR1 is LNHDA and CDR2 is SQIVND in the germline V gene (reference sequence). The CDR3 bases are TGTGCCAGTACCCAGCTTGGGGCGGTAACTAATGAAAAACTGTTTTTT. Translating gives CASTQLGAVTNEKLFF.

In DNA, the CDR3 is TGCGCCAGCAGCTTGGGCCCCCGCCCGGGTAATGAGCAGTTCTTC. Translated: CASSLGPRPGNEQFF. The chain uses TRBV5-1 and TRBJ2-1; D gene uncertain. Trimming left V 0 bases short and J 7 bases short, with 14 bases between. The germline CDR1 and CDR2 sequences are SGHRS and YFSETQ. This CDR3 spans 15 amino acids.

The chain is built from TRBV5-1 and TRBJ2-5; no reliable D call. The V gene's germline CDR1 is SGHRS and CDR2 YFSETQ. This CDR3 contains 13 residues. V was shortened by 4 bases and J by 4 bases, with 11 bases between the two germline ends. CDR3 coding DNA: TGCGCCAGCAGCCAAATCGGGTCAGAGACCCAGTACTTC. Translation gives CASSQIGSETQYF. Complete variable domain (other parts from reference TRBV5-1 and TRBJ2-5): KAGVTQTPRYLIKTRGQQVTLSCSPISGHRSVSWYQQTPGQGLQFLFEYFSETQRNKGNFPGRFSGRQFSNSRSEMNVSTLELGDSALYLCASSQIGSETQYFGPGTRLLVL.

The CDR3 reads CASSKRSGGRAARDTQYF. The CDR3 DNA follows: TGTGCCAGCAGCAAACGCTCTGGCGGGAGGGCCGCGCGAGATACGCAGTATTTT. The chain recombines TRBV9 with TRBJ2-3, with 9 positions matching TRBD2. Trimming removed 4 bases from V and 5 bases from J; junction bases left unmatched: 17. Per germline, CDR1 SGDLS and CDR2 YYNGEE. The CDR3 length is 18 residues. Variable domain in full (rest from reference TRBV9 and TRBJ2-3): DSGVTQTPKHLITATGQRVTLRCSPRSGDLSVYWYQQSLDQGLQFLIQYYNGEERAKGNILERFSAQQFPDLHSELNLSSLELGDSALYFCASSKRSGGRAARDTQYFGPGTRLTVL.

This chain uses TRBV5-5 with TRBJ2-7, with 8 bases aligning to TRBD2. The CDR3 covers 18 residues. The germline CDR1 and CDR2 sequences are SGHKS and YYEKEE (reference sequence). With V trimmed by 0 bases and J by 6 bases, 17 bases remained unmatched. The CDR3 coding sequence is TGTGCCAGCAGCTTGGGAGGAAGGCTAGCGGGTCAAGGGGGCGAGCAGTACTTC. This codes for CASSLGGRLAGQGGEQYF. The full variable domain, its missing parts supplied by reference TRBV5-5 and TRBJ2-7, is DAGVTQSPTHLIKTRGQQVTLRCSPISGHKSVSWYQQVLGQGPQFIFQYYEKEERGRGNFPDRFSARQFPNYSSELNVNALLLGDSALYLCASSLGGRLAGQGGEQYFGPGTRLTVT.

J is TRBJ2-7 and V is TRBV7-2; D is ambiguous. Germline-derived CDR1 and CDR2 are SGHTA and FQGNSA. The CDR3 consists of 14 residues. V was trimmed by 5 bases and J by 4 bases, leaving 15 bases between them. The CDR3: CASSPRLQLYEQYF. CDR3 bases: TGTGCCAGCAGCCCCCGGCTCCAGTTGTACGAGCAGTACTTC. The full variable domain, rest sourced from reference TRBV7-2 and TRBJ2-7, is GAGVSQSPSNKVTEKGKDVELRCDPISGHTALYWYRQSLGQGLEFLIYFQGNSAPDKSGLPSDRFSAERTGGSVSTLTIQRTQQEDSAVYLCASSPRLQLYEQYFGPGTRLTVT.

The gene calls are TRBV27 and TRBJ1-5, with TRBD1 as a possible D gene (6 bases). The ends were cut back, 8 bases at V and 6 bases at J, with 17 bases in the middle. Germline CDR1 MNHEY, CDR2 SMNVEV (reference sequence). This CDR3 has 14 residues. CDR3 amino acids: CASSLGGPVQPQHF. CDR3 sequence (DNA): TGTGCCAGCTCTTTAGGGGGGCCAGTTCAGCCCCAGCATTTT.

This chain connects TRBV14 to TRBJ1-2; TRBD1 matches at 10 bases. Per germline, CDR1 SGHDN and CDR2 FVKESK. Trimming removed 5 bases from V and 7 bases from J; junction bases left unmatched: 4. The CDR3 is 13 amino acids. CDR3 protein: CASSFRDRGGYTF. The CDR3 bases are TGTGCCAGCAGCTTCCGGGACAGGGGTGGCTACACCTTC.

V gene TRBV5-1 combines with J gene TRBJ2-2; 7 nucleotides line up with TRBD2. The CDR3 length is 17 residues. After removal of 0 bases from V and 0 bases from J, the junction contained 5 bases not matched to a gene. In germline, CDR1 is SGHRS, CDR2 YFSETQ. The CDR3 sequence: CASSLAKGRANTGELFF. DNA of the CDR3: TGCGCCAGCAGCTTGGCCAAGGGGAGGGCGAACACCGGGGAGCTGTTTTTT.

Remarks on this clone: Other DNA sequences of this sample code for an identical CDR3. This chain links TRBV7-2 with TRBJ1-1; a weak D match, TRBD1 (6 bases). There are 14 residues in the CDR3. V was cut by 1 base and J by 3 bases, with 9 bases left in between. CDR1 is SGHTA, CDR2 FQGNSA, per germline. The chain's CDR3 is CASSLVQGYTEAFF. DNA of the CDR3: TGTGCCAGCAGCTTAGTACAGGGATACACTGAAGCTTTCTTT.

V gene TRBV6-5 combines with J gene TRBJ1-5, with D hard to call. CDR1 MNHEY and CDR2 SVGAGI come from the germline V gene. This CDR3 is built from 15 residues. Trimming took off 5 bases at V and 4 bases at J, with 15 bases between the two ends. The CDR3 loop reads CASSHRSKGNQPQHF. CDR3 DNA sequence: TGTGCCAGCAGTCACCGTAGTAAAGGGAATCAGCCCCAGCATTTT.

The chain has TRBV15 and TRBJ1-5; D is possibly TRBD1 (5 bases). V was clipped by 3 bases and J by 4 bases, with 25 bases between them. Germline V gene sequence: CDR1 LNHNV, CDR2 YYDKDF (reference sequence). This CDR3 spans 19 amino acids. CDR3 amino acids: CATSSPPGKEGRGNQPQHF. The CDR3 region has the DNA TGTGCCACCAGCAGCCCTCCTGGAAAGGAGGGGAGAGGGAATCAGCCCCAGCATTTT.